Listed here are 20 T cell receptor beta chains from one sample, sequenced in a study of cytomegalovirus exposure and HLA in healthy donors (TCRdb year 2017). To prepare the library, the immunoSEQ multiplex PCR assay was applied. For the multiplex PCR, a mixture combining 60 forward primers for TCR Vbeta segments and 13 reverse primers for TCR Jbeta segments was used. TCRdb stores this immuneACCESS table with in-frame sequences only. Part of the clones is absent; in the studies checked, under half of the shortfall reflects unresolved V genes, and no reason is known for the rest. A total of 55,000 to 80,000 clones appear in this sample, roughly 80% of them only once. The ten largest clones represent about 7.4% of the sample. Sequencing input: PBMCs. The receptor set was obtained from a woman in her 30s in good health and CMV-seropositive.

This clone was observed a handful of times. The chain employs TRBV30 and TRBJ1-5; possibly TRBD1 for D (5 bases). The CDR3 has 15 residues. From germline, CDR1 is GTSNPN and CDR2 SVGIG (reference sequence). V gave up 5 bases and J gave up 2 bases, with 16 bases separating them. CDR3 sequence: CAWQSTGGRNQPQHF. In nucleotides, the CDR3 is TGTGCCTGGCAATCCACAGGTGGACGCAATCAGCCCCAGCATTTT. Combining the CDR3 with reference TRBV30 and TRBJ1-5 gives the whole variable domain SQTIHQWPATLVQPVGSPLSLECTVEGTSNPNLYWYRQAAGRGLQLLFYSVGIGQISSEVPQNLSASRPQDRQFILSSKKLLLSDSGFYLCAWQSTGGRNQPQHFGDGTRLSIL.

The genes are TRBV6-5 and TRBJ2-7; 12 bases match TRBD2. The CDR3 has 15 residues. V lost 6 bases, J lost 3 bases, and 6 bases stayed unmatched. The germline V gene encodes CDR1 MNHEY and CDR2 SVGAGI. CDR3: CASRLAGGPSYEQYF. CDR3 DNA: TGTGCCAGCAGACTAGCGGGAGGTCCTAGCTACGAGCAGTACTTC.

The chain combines TRBV5-1 with TRBJ2-7; 9 nucleotides agree with TRBD1. The trim removed 0 bases at V and 0 bases at J, leaving 4 bases unmatched. Germline CDR1 SGHRS, CDR2 YFSETQ. This CDR3 region has 16 residues. In nucleotides, the CDR3 is TGCGCCAGCAGCTTGGGACAGGGGGTAAGCTCCTACGAGCAGTACTTC. This gives the protein CASSLGQGVSSYEQYF.

V and J are TRBV4-2 and TRBJ1-1; D might be TRBD1 (5 bases). Germline V gene sequence: CDR1 LGHNA, CDR2 YNFKEQ. CDR3 length equals 14 residues. V shed 2 bases and J shed 4 bases, with 11 bases lying between them. The CDR3 reads CASSQLKQGTEAFF. CDR3 DNA sequence: TGTGCCAGCAGCCAACTCAAGCAGGGCACTGAAGCTTTCTTT.

This clone was picked up a small number of times. V gene TRBV4-1 combines with J gene TRBJ2-3; weak D call: TRBD1 (5 bases). Per germline, CDR1 MGHRA and CDR2 YSYEKL. This CDR3 spans 17 amino acids. Trimming removed 0 bases at V and 3 bases at J, with 16 bases between. DNA of the CDR3: TGCGCCAGCAGCCAAGATTCTGAGGTAGGGGCGACAGATACGCAGTATTTT. Translating gives CASSQDSEVGATDTQYF.

The chain couples TRBV30 to TRBJ2-1, with 10 bases identical to TRBD2. J lost 3 bases, V lost 8 bases, and 19 bases had no gene match. Germline CDR1 is GTSNPN and CDR2 is SVGIG (reference sequence). The length of the CDR3 is 18 residues. This CDR3 reads CALKPGTSDILSYNEQFF. DNA of the CDR3: TGTGCCCTGAAGCCCGGGACTAGCGACATACTTAGCTACAATGAGCAGTTCTTC. Full variable domain (outside the CDR3, taken from reference TRBV30 and TRBJ2-1): SQTIHQWPATLVQPVGSPLSLECTVEGTSNPNLYWYRQAAGRGLQLLFYSVGIGQISSEVPQNLSASRPQDRQFILSSKKLLLSDSGFYLCALKPGTSDILSYNEQFFGPGTRLTVL.

The chain employs TRBV28 and TRBJ2-3; 7 nucleotides line up with TRBD2. Trimming at V came to 3 bases and at J to 1 base, leaving 13 bases not matched to a gene. The germline gives CDR1 MDHEN, CDR2 SYDVKM. CDR3 size: 18 residues. CDR3 DNA sequence: TGTGCCAGCAGTTTGTCCCTGCGGGAGAAAGATGGCACAGATACGCAGTATTTT. This translates into CASSLSLREKDGTDTQYF.

J is TRBJ2-7 and V is TRBV4-1; D ambiguous. The CDR3 is 14 residues long. Germline CDR1 is MGHRA and CDR2 is YSYEKL. V lost 1 base to trimming and J lost 0 bases, with 7 bases between them. The CDR3 loop reads CASSQGYSSYEQYF. The CDR3 DNA reads TGCGCCAGCAGCCAAGGGTATAGCTCCTACGAGCAGTACTTC.

This chain joins TRBV15 and TRBJ2-2; the match to TRBD1 covers 7 bases. V gave up 5 bases and J gave up 4 bases; unmatched junction bases: 7. The CDR3 is made up of 15 amino acids. Germline CDR1 LNHNV, CDR2 YYDKDF (reference sequence). CDR3 region: CATSLPGQRTGELFF. DNA of the CDR3: TGTGCCACCAGCTTACCGGGACAGCGCACCGGGGAGCTGTTTTTT. The full variable domain, in which reference TRBV15 and TRBJ2-2 provide the parts outside the CDR3, is DAMVIQNPRYQVTQFGKPVTLSCSQTLNHNVMYWYQQKSSQAPKLLFHYYDKDFNNEADTPDNFQSRRPNTSFCFLDIRSPGLGDTAMYLCATSLPGQRTGELFFGEGSRLTVL.

The chain employs TRBV13 and TRBJ2-7; 9 bases match TRBD1. V lost 4 bases and J lost 5; bases outside the gene matches: 9. The CDR3 covers 15 residues. CDR1 and CDR2 (germline): PRHDT, FYEKMQ (reference sequence). The CDR3, as DNA: TGTGCCAGCAGCTCATACCGGGACAGGGAGGACGAGCAGTACTTC. Its translation is CASSSYRDREDEQYF.

The V call is TRBV6-5, the J call TRBJ2-1; D possibly corresponds to TRBD2 (5 bases). The V end was cut by 0 bases, the J end by 0 bases, with 6 bases between. Germline loops: CDR1 MNHEY, CDR2 SVGAGI. The CDR3 is made up of 15 amino acids. CDR3: CASSYSAGSYNEQFF. The CDR3 coding sequence is TGTGCCAGCAGTTACTCTGCGGGCTCCTACAATGAGCAGTTCTTC.

This clone showed up just once. The rearrangement joins TRBV14 to TRBJ2-5, with no clear D. V was trimmed by 3 bases and J by 0 bases, leaving 5 bases between them. Germline CDR1 SGHDN, CDR2 FVKESK. This CDR3 spans 13 amino acids. The CDR3 nucleotides are TGTGCCAGCAGCCATCGGGACCAAGAGACCCAGTACTTC. Its translation: CASSHRDQETQYF. Variable domain in full (rest from reference TRBV14 and TRBJ2-5): EAGVTQFPSHSVIEKGQTVTLRCDPISGHDNLYWYRRVMGKEIKFLLHFVKESKQDESGMPNNRFLAERTGGTYSTLKVQPAELEDSGVYFCASSHRDQETQYFGPGTRLLVL.

The CDR3: CASSLQGWSLHF. CDR3 nucleotide sequence: TGTGCCAGCAGCCTGCAGGGATGGTCCCTCCACTTT. This chain links TRBV28 with TRBJ1-6, with D tentatively TRBD1 (5 bases). V gave up 6 bases and J gave up 14 bases, with 14 bases separating them. CDR1 MDHEN and CDR2 SYDVKM come from the germline V gene. CDR3 length equals 12 residues.

In DNA form, the CDR3 reads TGTGCCAGCAGTAATAGGGGGTCTTCTGGAAACACCATATATTTT. It specifies CASSNRGSSGNTIYF. The rearrangement links TRBV28 to TRBJ1-3; tentatively, D is TRBD1 (6 bases). CDR1 and CDR2 from the germline V gene are MDHEN and SYDVKM. Trimming pared 5 bases from V and 1 base from J, leaving 12 bases between. The CDR3 contains 15 residues.

J is TRBJ2-1 and V is TRBV2, with 7 bases identical to TRBD2. V gave up 7 bases and J gave up 5 bases; unmatched junction bases: 5. This CDR3 is 13 amino acids long. Per the germline V gene, CDR1 is SNHLY and CDR2 is FYNNEI. This chain's CDR3 is CASKGGQNNEQFF. CDR3 in DNA: TGTGCCAGCAAGGGAGGGCAAAACAATGAGCAGTTCTTC.

The chain recombines TRBV13 with TRBJ1-2; D might be TRBD1 (6 bases). V lost 4 bases and J 7 bases, leaving 16 bases between the germline ends. In germline, CDR1 is PRHDT, CDR2 FYEKMQ (reference sequence). The CDR3 loop spans 14 amino acids. The CDR3 loop reads CASSSSGGGPGYTF. CDR3 nucleotides: TGTGCCAGCAGCTCCAGTGGCGGGGGGCCTGGCTACACCTTC.

The V call is TRBV7-2, the J call TRBJ1-2; D ambiguous. The V gene lost 5 bases and the J gene lost 6 bases, with 7 bases spanning the gap. The CDR3 totals 11 residues. The germline V gene encodes CDR1 SGHTA and CDR2 FQGNSA. This chain's CDR3 is CASSARDGYTF. The DNA for the CDR3 is TGTGCCAGCAGCGCCCGGGATGGCTACACCTTC. The full variable domain, rest sourced from reference TRBV7-2 and TRBJ1-2, is GAGVSQSPSNKVTEKGKDVELRCDPISGHTALYWYRQSLGQGLEFLIYFQGNSAPDKSGLPSDRFSAERTGGSVSTLTIQRTQQEDSAVYLCASSARDGYTFGSGTRLTVV.

This sequence joins TRBV30 and TRBJ1-6, with D possibly TRBD1 on 5 matching bases. CDR1 is GTSNPN and CDR2 is SVGIG in the germline V gene (reference sequence). This CDR3 is built from 16 residues. Trimming removed 2 bases at V and 0 bases at J, with 11 bases between. The CDR3: CAWSHDSSSYNSPLHF. CDR3 coding DNA: TGTGCCTGGAGTCATGACAGTAGCTCCTATAATTCACCCCTCCACTTT.

This chain joins TRBV10-3 and TRBJ2-5; D remains ambiguous. The ends were cut back, 11 bases at V and 1 base at J, with 8 bases in the middle. Germline assignment: CDR1 ENHRY and CDR2 SYGVKD. This CDR3 is built from 11 residues. CDR3 loop: CAAQTQETQYF. The CDR3, as DNA: TGTGCCGCACAGACCCAAGAGACCCAGTACTTC.

The chain carries TRBV5-1 and TRBJ2-7, with 9 bases identical to TRBD2. The V and J ends lost 0 bases and 5 bases, in that order; junction bases with no gene match: 6. The CDR3 covers 15 residues. CDR1 SGHRS and CDR2 YFSETQ come from the germline V gene. CDR3 in amino acids: CASSLVSGRDNEQYF. CDR3 DNA sequence: TGCGCCAGCAGCTTGGTTAGCGGGAGAGACAACGAGCAGTACTTC.